The 23 T cell receptor beta chains reported below all come from one sample, sequenced in a study of identifying expanded T cells in peripheral blood. Sequencing used immunoSEQ multiplex PCR; TCRdb keeps in-frame clones, though not all of them. The profile shows roughly 100,000 clones, 88% of them singletons. Material: blood. These receptor sequences come from a person aged 18 to 70 in good health.

This clone showed up just once. J is TRBJ2-5 and V is TRBV5-1, with 7 bases lining up with TRBD2. The germline V gene has CDR1 SGHRS and CDR2 YFSETQ. Trimming removed 4 bases from V and 3 bases from J; junction bases left unmatched: 9. The CDR3 extends over 15 amino acids. This CDR3 is CASSPQGAGEETQYF. CDR3 bases: TGCGCCAGCAGCCCCCAAGGCGCGGGAGAAGAGACCCAGTACTTC.

The chain recombines TRBV29-1 with TRBJ2-1; TRBD1 aligns across 7 bases. The CDR3 runs 12 residues. Germline V gene sequence: CDR1 SQVTM, CDR2 ANQGSEA. V dropped 3 bases and J dropped 6; count of bases not matched to a gene: 2. For the CDR3, the DNA is TGCAGCGTTGACGGGACAGTCAATGAGCAGTTCTTC. This sequence encodes CSVDGTVNEQFF.

V is TRBV20-1 and J is TRBJ2-7; no clear D. The CDR3 spans 11 residues. Germline V lookup: CDR1 DFQATT, CDR2 SNEGSKA (reference sequence). The V end lost 5 bases, the J end lost 3 bases, and 8 bases lay between the germline ends. CDR3 in DNA: TGCAGTGCTCTCTCTAACTACGAGCAGTACTTC. Its translation is CSALSNYEQYF.

In this sample, this clone turned up once. This CDR3 reads CASSFSLTGRGYEQYF. The CDR3 region has the DNA TGCGCCAGCAGCTTCAGCCTCACAGGTAGGGGATACGAGCAGTACTTC. The chain couples TRBV5-1 to TRBJ2-7; D might be TRBD1 (5 bases). Germline-derived CDR1 and CDR2 are SGHRS and YFSETQ. Trimming cost V 2 bases and J 4 bases, with 19 bases left between them. There are 16 residues in the CDR3.

This chain connects TRBV11-2 to TRBJ2-5; perhaps TRBD1 as D (5 bases). Germline V gene sequence: CDR1 SGHAT, CDR2 FQNNGV. Trimming stripped 1 base from V and 4 bases from J, with 13 bases between. CDR3 length equals 15 residues. CDR3 amino acids: CASSLAGWVAETQYF. The DNA of the CDR3 is TGTGCCAGCAGCTTAGCAGGGTGGGTAGCAGAGACCCAGTACTTC. The entire variable domain, with the rest obtained from reference TRBV11-2 and TRBJ2-5, is as follows: EAGVAQSPRYKIIEKRQSVAFWCNPISGHATLYWYQQILGQGPKLLIQFQNNGVVDDSQLPKDRFSAERLKGVDSTLKIQPAKLEDSAVYLCASSLAGWVAETQYFGPGTRLLVL.

In DNA form, the CDR3 reads TGTGCCAGCAGAAGAGTTTACAGAGCCGGGACTAGCGGGAATCGGGAGCAGTACTTC. Translation gives CASRRVYRAGTSGNREQYF. This rearrangement joins TRBV21-1 to TRBJ2-7; the table names TRBD2, a call not compared with the DNA. TRBV21-1 is annotated as a pseudogene. The CDR3 sequence is 19 residues long.

The sample holds one count of this clone. In DNA, the CDR3 is TGCGCCAGCAGCTTGGGGAGGAACACAGATACGCAGTATTTT. This codes for CASSLGRNTDTQYF. This sequence joins TRBV5-1 and TRBJ2-3; perhaps TRBD2 as D (5 bases). CDR3 size: 14 residues. Germline CDR1 and CDR2: SGHRS and YFSETQ. With 0 bases removed from V and 2 bases from J, the gap between germline ends came to 7 bases.

This chain joins TRBV15 and TRBJ1-2; D is unclear. The CDR3 covers 14 residues. The germline V gene encodes CDR1 LNHNV and CDR2 YYDKDF (reference sequence). Trimming removed 2 bases at V and 3 bases at J, with 10 bases between. The CDR3 DNA sequence: TGTGCCACCAGCAGACCCCCCAAGGACTATGGCTACACCTTC. Its protein is CATSRPPKDYGYTF.

This chain joins TRBV2 and TRBJ1-2; the D gene is possibly TRBD1 (6 bases). The germline V gene encodes CDR1 SNHLY and CDR2 FYNNEI. The CDR3 is made up of 11 amino acids. Trimming pared 7 bases from V and 8 bases from J, leaving 11 bases between. The CDR3 sequence: CASKQGLGYTF. CDR3 coding DNA: TGTGCCAGCAAGCAGGGGCTAGGCTACACCTTC.

CDR3 sequence reads: CASSWGPRADEQYF. CDR3 DNA: TGTGCCAGCAGCTGGGGACCGAGGGCTGACGAGCAGTACTTC. The chain couples TRBV5-6 to TRBJ2-7; D may match TRBD1 or TRBD2 (5 bases each). Germline CDR1 and CDR2: SGHDT and YYEEEE. The CDR3 runs 14 residues. V lost 3 bases and J lost 5, with 15 bases in between.

The CDR3 sequence: CASSQSNGGAGEQFF. CDR3 DNA: TGCGCCAGCAGCCAAAGTAACGGGGGGGCGGGCGAGCAGTTCTTC. The V and J genes are TRBV4-1 and TRBJ2-1; 8 nucleotides match TRBD2. The CDR3 covers 15 residues. Trimming cost V 2 bases and J 10 bases; bases outside gene matches: 10. Looked up from germline, CDR1 is MGHRA and CDR2 is YSYEKL.

The V gene is TRBV6-5, the J gene TRBJ2-3; the match to TRBD1 covers 7 bases. Germline CDR1 MNHEY, CDR2 SVGAGI. V trimming: 9 bases; J trimming: 2 bases; junction bases outside the gene matches: 8. There are 14 residues in the CDR3. The CDR3 DNA is TGTGCCAGTAAGACAGGGTTAATCACAGATACGCAGTATTTT. Its translation is CASKTGLITDTQYF.

The chain has TRBV2 and TRBJ2-1; D might be TRBD1 or TRBD2, each matching 5 bases. Germline CDR1 reads SNHLY; CDR2 reads FYNNEI. The CDR3 is 15 amino acids. V gave up 3 bases and J gave up 4 bases, with 13 bases separating them. CDR3 amino acids: CASSDSPGRYNEQFF. The CDR3 bases are TGTGCCAGCAGTGATTCCCCGGGACGGTACAATGAGCAGTTCTTC.

This sequence joins TRBV7-2 and TRBJ1-2; 7 bases agree with TRBD1. In germline, CDR1 is SGHTA, CDR2 FQGNSA. The CDR3 sequence is 16 residues long. Germline trimming cut 0 bases from V and 8 bases from J; bases unmatched to any gene: 12. Here the CDR3 DNA reads TGTGCCAGCAGCTTAGCGGGACTGGGAGGGGGCAAGGGCTACACCTTC. Translation: CASSLAGLGGGKGYTF.

The V and J genes are TRBV6-6 and TRBJ2-7; 9 bases align to TRBD1. The CDR3 runs 14 residues. Germline lookup yields CDR1 MNHNY and CDR2 SVGAGI (reference sequence). V trimming: 5 bases; J trimming: 5 bases; junction bases outside the gene matches: 7. As DNA, the CDR3 is TGTGCCAGCAGTGGAAGGACAGGGGTCGACGAGCAGTACTTC. This encodes CASSGRTGVDEQYF.

This chain uses TRBV6-1 with TRBJ2-3; D might be TRBD1 or TRBD2, each matching 5 bases. Germline-derived CDR1 and CDR2 are MNHNS and SASEGT. The CDR3 runs 15 residues. The V end lost 6 bases, the J end lost 1 base, and 14 bases lay between the germline ends. CDR3 region: CASSAGTAGTDTQYF. Here the CDR3 DNA reads TGTGCCAGCAGCGCCGGGACGGCCGGCACAGATACGCAGTATTTT.

The chain has TRBV16 and TRBJ2-5, with D tentatively TRBD2 (6 bases). The V and J ends lost 5 bases and 3 bases respectively, with 16 bases between them. From germline, CDR1 is KGHSY and CDR2 FQNENV. CDR3 length equals 15 residues. In nucleotides, the CDR3 is TGTGCCAGCAGCACATGGCGGGGCCCTGAAGAGACCCAGTACTTC. Encoded protein: CASSTWRGPEETQYF.

This clone appeared a few times. The chain is built from TRBV10-1 and TRBJ2-2; a weak D match, TRBD2 (5 bases). Germline assignment: CDR1 WNHNN and CDR2 SYGVQD (reference sequence). The V and J ends lost 4 bases and 3 bases respectively, with 12 bases between them. The CDR3 is 15 residues long. This CDR3 reads CASSVVLGDTGELFF. The CDR3 DNA is TGCGCCAGCAGTGTCGTCCTCGGGGACACCGGGGAGCTGTTTTTT.

The J gene is TRBJ2-1, the V gene TRBV19; 14 nucleotides match TRBD2. The germline gives CDR1 LNHDA, CDR2 SQIVND (reference sequence). J gave up 10 bases and V 5 bases, and 7 bases lay outside the gene matches. The CDR3 is 15 residues long. The CDR3 DNA is TGTGCCAGTAGTCTCCGACTAGCGGGGGGGGTAGAGCAGTTCTTC. Its protein is CASSLRLAGGVEQFF.

The rearrangement uses TRBV7-9 and TRBJ1-1; no clear D gene. This CDR3 contains 13 residues. Germline V CDR1 and CDR2: SEHNR, FQNEAQ (reference sequence). V was pared by 2 bases and J by 2 bases, with 6 bases between. The CDR3 spells CASSLSDNTEAFF. The DNA for the CDR3 is TGTGCCAGCAGCTTAAGCGATAACACTGAAGCTTTCTTT.

The V gene is TRBV27, the J gene TRBJ2-7, with 8 positions matching TRBD1. There are 14 residues in the CDR3. Germline V lookup: CDR1 MNHEY, CDR2 SMNVEV (reference sequence). V dropped 10 bases and J dropped 2; count of bases not matched to a gene: 10. The DNA of the CDR3 is TGTGCCACCCAACGGACAGGGCTGACCTACGAGCAGTACTTC. It codes for CATQRTGLTYEQYF.

The chain combines TRBV10-3 with TRBJ2-5; D gene ambiguous. CDR1 is ENHRY, CDR2 SYGVKD, per germline. The V and J ends lost 4 bases and 8 bases respectively, with 17 bases between them. The CDR3 contains 14 residues. CDR3 DNA: TGTGCCATCAGTGTACGGCTAACAATGGACACCCAGTACTTC. Translated: CAISVRLTMDTQYF.

The V and J genes are TRBV2 and TRBJ2-7; the D call may be TRBD1 or TRBD2 (6 bases each). Germline V gene data show CDR1 as SNHLY and CDR2 as FYNNEI. CDR3 size: 14 residues. Trimming took 8 bases from V and 2 from J, leaving 16 bases between them. In DNA, the CDR3 is TGTGCCAGCGGGGGGCAGGGTCGAACCTACGAGCAGTACTTC. Encoded protein: CASGGQGRTYEQYF.